Following are 29 T cell receptor beta chains from one sample sequenced in a study of ipilimumab plus nivolumab after autologous stem cell transplantation. Clones were read by immunoSEQ multiplex PCR, and TCRdb kept only the in-frame ones, dropping some. The table lists 15,000 or so clones, more than 65% of them singletons. The sequencing used PBMCs, collected in a trial of ipilimumab plus nivolumab as post-transplant consolidation. All receptors come from a male donor with diffuse large B-cell lymphoma.

The chain has TRBV5-1 and TRBJ2-3; D possibly corresponds to TRBD1 (6 bases). The CDR3 is 15 residues long. Germline V gene lookup returns CDR1 SGHRS and CDR2 YFSETQ. V lost 0 bases and J 0 bases, leaving 8 bases between the germline ends. The DNA of the CDR3 is TGCGCCAGCAGCTTGGGACAGGTCAGCACAGATACGCAGTATTTT. It specifies CASSLGQVSTDTQYF.

This chain connects TRBV2 to TRBJ1-4; no clear D gene. There are 14 residues in the CDR3. V shed 5 bases and J shed 5 bases, with 12 bases lying between them. The germline V gene has CDR1 SNHLY and CDR2 FYNNEI. This CDR3 is CASSLRSGNEKLFF. DNA for the CDR3: TGTGCCAGCAGTCTAAGGTCGGGGAATGAAAAACTGTTTTTT.

This chain joins TRBV7-2 and TRBJ2-3; D not certain. The CDR3 is 14 residues long. V was clipped by 0 bases and J by 0 bases, with 4 bases between them. CDR1 and CDR2 (germline): SGHTA, FQGNSA. CDR3 region: CASSLALSTDTQYF. The CDR3 DNA reads TGTGCCAGCAGCTTAGCCTTAAGCACAGATACGCAGTATTTT.

The V and J genes are TRBV4-2 and TRBJ2-1; 12 nucleotides line up with TRBD2. V was clipped by 6 bases and J by 4 bases; unmatched bases: 1. This CDR3 region has 14 residues. Germline V lookup: CDR1 LGHNA, CDR2 YNFKEQ. CDR3 in DNA: TGTGCCAGCAGGACTAGCGGGGGTTACAATGAGCAGTTCTTC. This encodes CASRTSGGYNEQFF.

The chain couples TRBV18 to TRBJ2-2; no firm D call. Germline loops: CDR1 KGHSH, CDR2 LQKENI. The CDR3 is 15 residues long. Trimming stripped 3 bases from V and 4 bases from J, with 12 bases between. The CDR3 loop reads CASSPMDSPTGELFF. The CDR3 region has the DNA TGTGCCAGCTCACCGATGGATAGTCCCACCGGGGAGCTGTTTTTT.

V and J are TRBV13 and TRBJ2-5; D is perhaps TRBD1 or TRBD2 (5 bases each). V lost 0 bases and J 9 bases, leaving 8 bases between the germline ends. Germline CDR1 is PRHDT and CDR2 is FYEKMQ (reference sequence). The CDR3 has 12 amino acids. CDR3 coding DNA: TGTGCCAGCAGCTTAGGTCGGGACCCCCAGTACTTC. Translating gives CASSLGRDPQYF.

This clone appeared a few times. The chain recombines TRBV5-4 with TRBJ1-2, with 8 bases fitting TRBD1. There are 16 residues in the CDR3. V shed 4 bases and J 4 bases; nucleotides not matched to a gene: 12. In germline, CDR1 is SGHNT, CDR2 YYREEE (reference sequence). The chain's CDR3 is CASSRNLQGESYGYTF. DNA for the CDR3: TGTGCCAGCAGCCGCAACCTACAGGGGGAGAGCTATGGCTACACCTTC.

The chain joins TRBV5-5 to TRBJ2-3; no definite D call. From germline, CDR1 is SGHKS and CDR2 YYEKEE (reference sequence). This CDR3 is 12 amino acids long. With 4 bases removed from V and 6 bases from J, the gap between germline ends came to 9 bases. The CDR3 nucleotides read TGTGCCAGCAGCCTGGACGGTGATACGCAGTATTTT. This codes for CASSLDGDTQYF. The variable domain in full, with the rest retrieved from reference TRBV5-5 and TRBJ2-3, is DAGVTQSPTHLIKTRGQQVTLRCSPISGHKSVSWYQQVLGQGPQFIFQYYEKEERGRGNFPDRFSARQFPNYSSELNVNALLLGDSALYLCASSLDGDTQYFGPGTRLTVL.

V gene TRBV7-2 combines with J gene TRBJ2-1, with 8 nucleotides matching TRBD2. V lost 8 bases to trimming and J lost 4 bases; unmatched junction nucleotides: 7. CDR3 length: 14 residues. From germline, CDR1 is SGHTA and CDR2 FQGNSA. CDR3 DNA sequence: TGTGCCAGCCGGGCGGGGGGCCCGTACAATGAGCAGTTCTTC. Its protein is CASRAGGPYNEQFF.

The chain has TRBV9 and TRBJ2-3; the D is unclear. The CDR3 is made up of 17 amino acids. V was clipped by 1 base and J by 1 base, with 16 bases between them. Germline values: CDR1 SGDLS, CDR2 YYNGEE. The CDR3 spells CASSVSDQPFGTDTQYF. CDR3 in DNA: TGTGCCAGCAGCGTAAGCGACCAGCCTTTCGGCACAGATACGCAGTATTTT.

This chain links TRBV4-3 with TRBJ2-1; D is uncertain. CDR3 length equals 15 residues. Germline CDR1 LGHNA, CDR2 YSLEER. V lost 4 bases and J 5 bases, leaving 15 bases between the germline ends. The CDR3 is CASSPTRLLNNEQFF. The CDR3 bases are TGCGCCAGCAGCCCCACCCGACTCCTCAACAATGAGCAGTTCTTC.

This chain connects TRBV27 to TRBJ1-4; D is perhaps TRBD1 (6 bases). There are 13 residues in the CDR3. Germline loops: CDR1 MNHEY, CDR2 SMNVEV (reference sequence). V lost 5 bases, J lost 7 bases, and 11 bases lay in between. The CDR3 reads CASSPQGSEKLFF. CDR3 nucleotides: TGTGCCAGCAGTCCACAGGGATCTGAAAAACTGTTTTTT.

This clone was picked up one time. V usage is TRBV19 and J usage is TRBJ1-2; weak D call: TRBD1 (5 bases). Germline V gene data show CDR1 as LNHDA and CDR2 as SQIVND (reference sequence). The CDR3 is made up of 12 amino acids. Trimming took 4 bases from V and 6 from J, leaving 9 bases between them. CDR3 sequence (DNA): TGTGCCAGTAGTACGAGGGACGATGGCTACACCTTC. Translation gives CASSTRDDGYTF.

V and J are TRBV6-1 and TRBJ2-5; TRBD1 aligns across 9 bases. CDR3 length: 16 residues. The germline CDR1 and CDR2 sequences are MNHNS and SASEGT. The V gene end was trimmed by 3 bases and the J gene end by 7 bases; junction bases not matched to a gene: 12. Here the CDR3 reads CASSESTGGAWGTQYF. The CDR3 region has the DNA TGTGCCAGCAGTGAGAGTACAGGGGGCGCTTGGGGGACCCAGTACTTC.

V and J are TRBV11-2 and TRBJ1-5; no clear D. Between the trimmed V and J ends, which lost 5 bases and 7 bases, there was a span of 18 bases. CDR3 size: 15 residues. CDR1 and CDR2 from the germline V gene are SGHAT and FQNNGV. CDR3 sequence: CASSPGWGEGQPQHF. CDR3 nucleotide sequence: TGTGCCAGCAGCCCTGGATGGGGAGAGGGACAGCCCCAGCATTTT.

This chain connects TRBV30 to TRBJ2-1; TRBD2 matches at 7 bases. The CDR3 sequence is 19 residues long. V lost 0 bases to trimming and J lost 2 bases; unmatched junction nucleotides: 16. Germline assignment: CDR1 GTSNPN and CDR2 SVGIG (reference sequence). CDR3 in DNA: TGTGCCTGGAGTGTACCGACGGGGGTCGCTAGCGGTGCCTACAATGAGCAGTTCTTC. It is translated as CAWSVPTGVASGAYNEQFF. The full variable domain, rest sourced from reference TRBV30 and TRBJ2-1, is SQTIHQWPATLVQPVGSPLSLECTVEGTSNPNLYWYRQAAGRGLQLLFYSVGIGQISSEVPQNLSASRPQDRQFILSSKKLLLSDSGFYLCAWSVPTGVASGAYNEQFFGPGTRLTVL.

This rearrangement joins TRBV6-1 to TRBJ1-1, with D hard to call. This CDR3 comprises 14 residues. V lost 7 bases to trimming and J lost 0 bases, with 12 bases between them. The germline V gene has CDR1 MNHNS and CDR2 SASEGT. For the CDR3, the DNA is TGTGCCAGCATTGACCCGGGGTTGAACACTGAAGCTTTCTTT. Translating it yields CASIDPGLNTEAFF.

Regarding this clone: A read error is possible here, since a much larger clone lies one base away. The chain uses TRBV7-8 and TRBJ1-4; 9 bases match TRBD1. The CDR3 is 15 amino acids. Germline CDR1 and CDR2: SGHVS and FQNEAQ. Losses at the gene ends were 6 bases for V and 8 bases for J; bases not matched to a gene: 10. DNA of the CDR3: TGTGCCAGCAGTGACTCCGGGACAGGGTGGGAAAAACTGTTTTTT. As protein: CASSDSGTGWEKLFF.

This chain joins TRBV6-5 and TRBJ2-1; D ambiguous. The germline gives CDR1 MNHEY, CDR2 SVGAGI. CDR3 length: 13 amino acids. Trimming removed 3 bases at V and 0 bases at J, with 3 bases between. This CDR3 reads CASSYASYNEQFF. In DNA form, the CDR3 reads TGTGCCAGCAGTTATGCCTCCTACAATGAGCAGTTCTTC.

CDR3: CASSITRNSPLHF. CDR3 nucleotide sequence: TGCGCCAGCAGTATTACCCGTAATTCACCCCTCCACTTT. The rearrangement joins TRBV10-2 to TRBJ1-6; D remains unclear. The CDR3 consists of 13 residues. Germline values: CDR1 WSHSY, CDR2 SAAADI. V was cut by 5 bases and J by 6 bases, with 8 bases left in between.

This chain connects TRBV5-1 to TRBJ2-5, with a possible D match to TRBD2 (5 bases). The germline V and J ends were trimmed by 4 bases and 5 bases, with 18 bases remaining between them. The CDR3 consists of 15 residues. CDR1 and CDR2 from the germline V gene are SGHRS and YFSETQ. The chain's CDR3 is CASSPGLNQVETQYF. In nucleotides, the CDR3 is TGCGCCAGCAGCCCTGGACTCAACCAGGTGGAGACCCAGTACTTC. The full variable domain, its missing parts supplied by reference TRBV5-1 and TRBJ2-5, is KAGVTQTPRYLIKTRGQQVTLSCSPISGHRSVSWYQQTPGQGLQFLFEYFSETQRNKGNFPGRFSGRQFSNSRSEMNVSTLELGDSALYLCASSPGLNQVETQYFGPGTRLLVL.

The rearrangement joins TRBV19 to TRBJ2-7, with unresolved D. The length of the CDR3 is 11 residues. The germline V gene encodes CDR1 LNHDA and CDR2 SQIVND (reference sequence). V lost 5 bases to trimming and J lost 3 bases, with 5 bases between them. The chain's CDR3 is CASSRHYEQYF. CDR3 DNA sequence: TGTGCCAGTAGTCGCCACTACGAGCAGTACTTC.

This clone occurred a few times. The rearrangement uses TRBV7-9 and TRBJ2-7, with unresolved D. Deletions cut 5 bases from V and 10 bases from J, with 12 bases between. Germline loops: CDR1 SEHNR, CDR2 FQNEAQ (reference sequence). The CDR3 has 11 amino acids. The CDR3 reads CASSPGDSQYF. Written as DNA, the CDR3 is TGTGCCAGCAGCCCAGGAGACTCCCAGTACTTC.

Details on this clone: The junction departs from the called germline gene at one end, perhaps through a read error. The V call is TRBV11-2, the J call TRBJ2-2; TRBD1 agrees at 7 bases. CDR1 SGHAT and CDR2 FQNNGV come from the germline V gene. This CDR3 contains 16 residues. CDR3 DNA sequence: TGTGCCAGCACCTTAAAAGGGGGCCTTAACACCGGGGAGCTGTTTTTT. Translation: CASTLKGGLNTGELFF.

The chain is built from TRBV6-5 and TRBJ1-6, with a weak D call TRBD1 (5 bases). V lost 2 bases to trimming and J lost 6 bases, with 5 bases between them. Germline V gene data show CDR1 as MNHEY and CDR2 as SVGAGI. The CDR3 is 13 amino acids. The CDR3 bases are TGTGCCAGCAGTTACGACAGTAATTCACCCCTCCACTTT. Its protein product is CASSYDSNSPLHF.

The chain has TRBV2 and TRBJ1-4; 7 bases match TRBD1. CDR3 size: 12 residues. From germline, CDR1 is SNHLY and CDR2 FYNNEI. After removal of 6 bases from V and 5 bases from J, the junction contained 0 bases not matched to a gene. The CDR3 DNA reads as TGTGCCAGCAGACAGGGGAATGAAAAACTGTTTTTT. Its translation: CASRQGNEKLFF.

The chain employs TRBV6-1 and TRBJ1-1; 9 bases map to TRBD1. V trimming: 6 bases; J trimming: 5 bases; junction bases outside the gene matches: 7. The germline V gene encodes CDR1 MNHNS and CDR2 SASEGT. This CDR3 comprises 14 residues. In DNA, the CDR3 is TGTGCCAGCAGCTGGGGGACAGGGTTTACTGAAGCTTTCTTT. Its protein product is CASSWGTGFTEAFF.

This chain uses TRBV5-1 with TRBJ2-7; possible D gene TRBD2, 8 bases. Germline lookup yields CDR1 SGHRS and CDR2 YFSETQ. CDR3 length equals 15 residues. Trimming left V 5 bases short and J 3 bases short, with 18 bases between. The CDR3 region has the DNA TGCGCCAGCAGGCTCGGGGGGGGACAGATCTACGAGCAGTACTTC. It yields the protein CASRLGGGQIYEQYF.

This clone was seen a few times. The V gene is TRBV19, the J gene TRBJ1-1; TRBD1 is a possible D gene (5 bases). The CDR3 runs to 12 residues. Looked up from germline, CDR1 is LNHDA and CDR2 is SQIVND (reference sequence). Between the trimmed V and J ends, which lost 6 bases and 4 bases, there was a span of 9 bases. Here the CDR3 DNA reads TGTGCCAGTAGAGTTCAGGGCACTGAAGCTTTCTTT. This codes for CASRVQGTEAFF.